This T cell receptor beta chain was obtained from a study of beta chain features in type 1 diabetes. Study context: Cells sorted and examined across all samples totaled 85 million to 130 million. Study findings and constraints: Within each of all four CD4+ subsets, Type 1 diabetes patients had TCRB CDR3s that were moderately but significantly shorter.

Isolated RNA was reverse transcribed in full, so expressed TCRB transcripts were sequenced. Assay: immunoSEQ multiplex PCR; the TCRdb copy retains only in-frame clones and omits some. The top ten clones hold less than 0.09% of a sample with 230,000 or so clones, about a sixth of them seen once. Markers CD45RO/CCR7/CD25/CD127/CD95/CD27 served to sort CD4+ naive, central memory, regulatory and stem cell-like memory cells. Comments on this clone: What it binds is not known.

The V and J ends lost 5 bases and 4 bases, in that order; junction bases with no gene match: 5. The germline V gene has CDR1 SEHNR and CDR2 FQNEAQ (reference sequence). The CDR3 is 14 amino acids. The specimen was naive CD4+ T cells from blood. The V call is TRBV7-9, the J call TRBJ2-3, with 8 bases lining up with TRBD1. The source is a man aged 30-40 years with type 1 diabetes. DNA for the CDR3: TGTGCCAGCAGCACGACAGGGGTCCCAGATACGCAGTATTTT. Translating it yields CASSTTGVPDTQYF.